Below are 20 T cell receptor beta chains sequenced from a single sample in a study of cytomegalovirus exposure and HLA in healthy donors. Both 60 Vbeta primers and 13 Jbeta primers went into the PCR. Generated by immunoSEQ multiplex PCR, the TCRdb table keeps only in-frame clones and is missing some. Its table lists about 33,000 clones. The sequencing sample was made of PBMCs. The origin of the receptors is a middle-aged woman in good health and CMV-seropositive.

The chain links TRBV6-6 to TRBJ2-1, with D uncertain. From germline, CDR1 is MNHNY and CDR2 SVGAGI (reference sequence). Trimming cost V 2 bases and J 7 bases, with 15 bases left between them. The CDR3 runs 15 residues. CDR3 nucleotides: TGTGCCAGCAGTTACGTGTCAGGCCCTGCGAATGAGCAGTTCTTC. Protein: CASSYVSGPANEQFF.

Concerning this clone: One end of the junction does not line up with germline, which may come from a read error. The chain joins TRBV6-5 to TRBJ2-1, with a weak D call TRBD2 (6 bases). CDR1 MNHEY and CDR2 SVGAGI come from the germline V gene. This CDR3 region has 15 residues. The CDR3 loop reads CASSYGGASDNEQFF. CDR3 sequence (DNA): TGTGCCAGCAGTTACGGAGGGGCCTCCGACAATGAGCAGTTCTTC.

Notes on this clone: The germline gene is not matched at one end of the junction; a read error may be the cause. The V call is TRBV18, the J call TRBJ1-1, with 9 bases matching TRBD1. This CDR3 has 16 residues. Germline V gene lookup returns CDR1 KGHSH and CDR2 LQKENI. The CDR3 DNA sequence: TGTGCCAGCTCACCGGACAGGGGATTAGGGAACGCTGAAGCTTTCTTT. As protein: CASSPDRGLGNAEAFF.

The chain recombines TRBV27 with TRBJ2-7; 14 bases agree with TRBD2. The germline V gene has CDR1 MNHEY and CDR2 SMNVEV (reference sequence). Trimming removed 10 bases from V and 5 bases from J; junction bases left unmatched: 7. The CDR3 consists of 14 residues. DNA for the CDR3: TGTGCCACCACCGGACTAGCGGGAGGCCACGAGCAGTACTTC. This sequence encodes CATTGLAGGHEQYF.

The chain has TRBV7-9 and TRBJ2-3; 9 bases line up with TRBD2. Per germline, CDR1 SEHNR and CDR2 FQNEAQ (reference sequence). The CDR3 runs to 17 residues. The V gene end was trimmed by 2 bases and the J gene end by 4 bases; junction bases not matched to a gene: 10. The CDR3 DNA reads TGTGCCAGCAGCTTACGACCTAGCGGGACTATCCCAGATACGCAGTATTTT. It encodes CASSLRPSGTIPDTQYF.

The CDR3 loop reads CASSQTMGTSGSYEQYF. In nucleotides, the CDR3 is TGCGCCAGCAGCCAAACCATGGGGACTAGCGGGAGTTACGAGCAGTACTTC. The V call is TRBV4-1, the J call TRBJ2-7, with 14 bases fitting TRBD2. The CDR3 spans 17 residues. Germline loops: CDR1 MGHRA, CDR2 YSYEKL. The junction had 7 bases not matched to a gene; V was cut back by 2 bases and J by 4 bases.

The chain couples TRBV30 to TRBJ2-3; maybe TRBD1 (6 bases). Between the trimmed V and J ends, which lost 0 bases and 7 bases, there was a span of 11 bases. The germline gives CDR1 GTSNPN, CDR2 SVGIG (reference sequence). This CDR3 is built from 13 residues. The CDR3 reads CAWSVKGGNTQYF. CDR3 coding DNA: TGTGCCTGGAGTGTAAAAGGGGGTAATACGCAGTATTTT. Drawing the rest from reference TRBV30 and TRBJ2-3, the complete variable domain is SQTIHQWPATLVQPVGSPLSLECTVEGTSNPNLYWYRQAAGRGLQLLFYSVGIGQISSEVPQNLSASRPQDRQFILSSKKLLLSDSGFYLCAWSVKGGNTQYFGPGTRLTVL.

This chain links TRBV5-1 with TRBJ2-5; 16 nucleotides align to TRBD2. The germline gives CDR1 SGHRS, CDR2 YFSETQ. J lost 5 bases, V lost 4 bases, and 17 bases had no gene match. The CDR3 is 20 amino acids. In DNA form, the CDR3 reads TGCGCCAGCAGCCAAAGAATACCGGGACTAGCGGGAGGGCTTGGGGAGACCCAGTACTTC. Its protein product is CASSQRIPGLAGGLGETQYF.

CDR3 residues: CARSPSRGRDQEEWANVLTF. CDR3 DNA: TGTGCCAGAAGCCCGTCTAGAGGGAGGGATCAAGAAGAATGGGCCAACGTCCTGACTTTC. This chain joins TRBV5-3 and TRBJ2-6, with TRBD2 identical over 7 bases. TRBV5-3 is an open reading frame whose function is uncertain. V shed 4 bases, J shed 5 bases, and the junction held 21 bases outside the gene matches. The CDR3 spans 20 residues.

The CDR3 sequence: CASWRHGAYNEQFF. The CDR3 nucleotides are TGTGCCAGCTGGCGACATGGTGCCTACAATGAGCAGTTCTTC. The rearrangement uses TRBV28 and TRBJ2-1; D remains unclear. The V gene's germline CDR1 is MDHEN and CDR2 SYDVKM. Trimming took off 8 bases at V and 2 bases at J, with 13 bases between the two ends. There are 14 residues in the CDR3.

The chain recombines TRBV27 with TRBJ1-2, with 7 bases lining up with TRBD1. The CDR3 is 15 amino acids. The germline gives CDR1 MNHEY, CDR2 SMNVEV (reference sequence). J was trimmed by 4 bases and V by 7 bases; bases with no gene match: 12. CDR3 sequence (DNA): TGTGCCAGCACCCGACAGGGCTCTTACCCCTATGGCTACACCTTC. It codes for CASTRQGSYPYGYTF.

The gene calls are TRBV9 and TRBJ2-7; 12 nucleotides line up with TRBD2. The V gene's germline CDR1 is SGDLS and CDR2 YYNGEE. Trimming at V came to 0 bases and at J to 5 bases, leaving 9 bases not matched to a gene. The CDR3 covers 17 residues. The CDR3 protein is CASSVGLAGASQNEQYF. CDR3 bases: TGTGCCAGCAGCGTAGGACTAGCGGGAGCCTCGCAGAACGAGCAGTACTTC.

The chain combines TRBV7-8 with TRBJ2-7; 9 nucleotides match TRBD2. This CDR3 is 16 amino acids long. CDR1 SGHVS and CDR2 FQNEAQ come from the germline V gene. V shed 5 bases and J 3 bases; nucleotides not matched to a gene: 11. The CDR3 here is CASSPGGGLAFYEQYF. The DNA of the CDR3 is TGTGCCAGCAGCCCCGGGGGGGGACTAGCTTTCTACGAGCAGTACTTC.

V is TRBV29-1 and J is TRBJ2-1; D not certain. The ends were cut back, 5 bases at V and 6 bases at J, with 5 bases in the middle. In germline, CDR1 is SQVTM, CDR2 ANQGSEA. The CDR3 extends over 10 amino acids. As DNA, the CDR3 is TGCAGCGTTTTGAGCAATGAGCAGTTCTTC. It yields the protein CSVLSNEQFF.

V and J are TRBV5-1 and TRBJ1-2; TRBD1 might be the D (6 bases). Germline V gives CDR1 SGHRS, CDR2 YFSETQ. The CDR3 is 12 amino acids. V was clipped by 4 bases and J by 6 bases, with 10 bases between them. CDR3 region: CASSPRDNGYTF. The DNA of the CDR3 is TGCGCCAGCAGCCCCCGGGACAATGGCTACACCTTC.

The chain recombines TRBV27 with TRBJ2-7, with TRBD2 matching over 9 bases. The trim removed 3 bases at V and 3 bases at J, leaving 3 bases unmatched. This CDR3 has 14 amino acids. CDR1 and CDR2 from the germline V gene are MNHEY and SMNVEV (reference sequence). The CDR3 here is CASSFGREGYEQYF. The DNA for the CDR3 is TGTGCCAGCAGTTTCGGGCGGGAGGGCTACGAGCAGTACTTC.

This chain connects TRBV28 to TRBJ1-1; 9 nucleotides match TRBD1. V lost 7 bases to trimming and J lost 10 bases; unmatched junction nucleotides: 10. The germline V gene has CDR1 MDHEN and CDR2 SYDVKM. This CDR3 is built from 13 residues. The CDR3, as DNA: TGTGCCAGCAATAAACAGGGGGCCTTTGCAGCTTTCTTT. It specifies CASNKQGAFAAFF.

The chain employs TRBV7-9 and TRBJ2-2, with 7 bases matching TRBD2. The J segment lost 2 bases and the V segment lost 1 base, leaving 10 bases of the junction unmatched. CDR3 length equals 18 residues. Per the germline V gene, CDR1 is SEHNR and CDR2 is FQNEAQ (reference sequence). CDR3 nucleotide sequence: TGTGCCAGCAGCTTAGTGCGAGCGGTAGCGGGCAACACCGGGGAGCTGTTTTTT. This sequence encodes CASSLVRAVAGNTGELFF.

V gene TRBV25-1 combines with J gene TRBJ2-7; perhaps TRBD1 as D (5 bases). V was cut by 5 bases and J by 2 bases, with 10 bases left in between. This CDR3 is built from 13 residues. Germline V lookup: CDR1 MGHDK, CDR2 SYGVNS. CDR3 in DNA: TGTGCCAGCAGTCAAACAGGCGCCTACGAGCAGTACTTC. Protein sequence: CASSQTGAYEQYF.

V gene TRBV5-8 combines with J gene TRBJ2-7; TRBD1 agrees at 9 bases. Looked up from germline, CDR1 is SGHTS and CDR2 is YDEGEE. The CDR3 is made up of 13 amino acids. V was pared by 4 bases and J by 4 bases, with 3 bases of the junction left unmatched. CDR3 protein: CASSRDRVYEQYF. For the CDR3, the DNA is TGTGCCAGCAGCCGGGACAGGGTATACGAGCAGTACTTC.